Following are 5 T cell receptor beta chains from one sample sequenced in a study of blood T cell repertoires in COVID-19 (dated by TCRdb to 2018 to 2020). Library method: the immunoSEQ multiplex PCR assay. TCRdb limited this immuneACCESS table to in-frame rearrangements with V and J called. A share of clones is missing; checked studies link under half to unresolved V genes, and the rest is unexplained. For this sample the table gives 360,000 or so clones, of which approximately 84% were detected only once. Of the sample, almost 3% falls within the top ten clones. Sequenced sample: PBMCs or T cells enriched from blood (not recorded which). Source of these receptors: a woman in her 30s who had recovered from COVID-19.

Concerning this clone: An end of the junction differs from the germline gene, which may be a read error. V is TRBV7-9 and J is TRBJ2-7, with 10 bases fitting TRBD2. Germline V gives CDR1 SEHNR, CDR2 FQNEAQ (reference sequence). The CDR3 loop spans 14 amino acids. CDR3: CASSLAGATYEQYF. As DNA, the CDR3 is TGTGCCAGCAGCCTAGCGGGAGCGACCTACGAGCAGTACTTC. The whole variable domain, filled in from reference TRBV7-9 and TRBJ2-7, reads DTGVSQNPRHKITKRGQNVTFRCDPISEHNRLYWYRQTLGQGPEFLTYFQNEAQLEKSRLLSDRFSAERPKGSFSTLEIQRTEQGDSAMYLCASSLAGATYEQYFGPGTRLTVT.

The sample holds one count of this clone. The V call is TRBV5-8, the J call TRBJ2-1, with 9 bases identical to TRBD1. CDR3 length equals 15 residues. Trimming removed 5 bases from V and 1 base from J; junction bases left unmatched: 4. From germline, CDR1 is SGHTS and CDR2 YDEGEE. Here the CDR3 DNA reads TGTGCCAGCAGGGGGACAGGGATGTCCTACAATGAGCAGTTCTTC. Translation: CASRGTGMSYNEQFF.

The rearrangement links TRBV4-1 to TRBJ2-7; the match to TRBD1 covers 8 bases. The CDR3 loop spans 16 amino acids. Germline CDR1 and CDR2: MGHRA and YSYEKL. V was pared by 3 bases and J by 2 bases, with 9 bases of the junction left unmatched. CDR3 coding DNA: TGCGCCAGCAGCCATACCCCGGGACAGGTTCCCTACGAGCAGTACTTC. This sequence encodes CASSHTPGQVPYEQYF.

The chain joins TRBV14 to TRBJ1-1; 9 nucleotides match TRBD1. The trim removed 8 bases at V and 5 bases at J, leaving 15 bases unmatched. Germline V gene sequence: CDR1 SGHDN, CDR2 FVKESK. This CDR3 has 16 amino acids. The CDR3 DNA is TGTGCCAGCGGTCTCAGCCTGGGACAGGGTAATACTGAAGCTTTCTTT. Protein product: CASGLSLGQGNTEAFF.

This clone was recorded once. The chain couples TRBV9 to TRBJ2-1; D is possibly TRBD2 (5 bases). The germline V and J ends were trimmed by 0 bases and 7 bases, with 5 bases remaining between them. Germline assignment: CDR1 SGDLS and CDR2 YYNGEE. The CDR3 has 12 amino acids. The DNA of the CDR3 is TGTGCCAGCAGCGTAGGGAGGAATGAGCAGTTCTTC. Encoded protein: CASSVGRNEQFF.